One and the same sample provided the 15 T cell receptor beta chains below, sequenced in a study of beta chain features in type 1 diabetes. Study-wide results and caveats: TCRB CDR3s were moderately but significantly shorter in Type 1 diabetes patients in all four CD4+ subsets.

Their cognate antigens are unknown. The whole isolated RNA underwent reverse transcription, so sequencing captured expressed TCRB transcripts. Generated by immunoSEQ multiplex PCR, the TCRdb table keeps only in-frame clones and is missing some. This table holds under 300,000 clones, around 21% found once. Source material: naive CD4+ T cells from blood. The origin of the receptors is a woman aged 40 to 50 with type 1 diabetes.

This CDR3 reads CASIRTSGTNEQFF. CDR3 DNA sequence: TGCGCCAGCATTCGCACTAGCGGGACGAATGAGCAGTTCTTC. The V and J genes are TRBV5-1 and TRBJ2-1; 10 positions agree with TRBD2. The junction had 7 bases not matched to a gene; V was cut back by 6 bases and J by 7 bases. CDR1 and CDR2 (germline): SGHRS, YFSETQ. This CDR3 has 14 amino acids.

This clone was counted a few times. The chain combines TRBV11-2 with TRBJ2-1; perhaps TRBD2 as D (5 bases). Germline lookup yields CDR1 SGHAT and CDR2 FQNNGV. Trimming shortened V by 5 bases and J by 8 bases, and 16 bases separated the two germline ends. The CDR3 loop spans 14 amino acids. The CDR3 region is CASSLRLGVDEQFF. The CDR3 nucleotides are TGTGCCAGCAGCCTCCGCCTGGGAGTCGATGAGCAGTTCTTC.

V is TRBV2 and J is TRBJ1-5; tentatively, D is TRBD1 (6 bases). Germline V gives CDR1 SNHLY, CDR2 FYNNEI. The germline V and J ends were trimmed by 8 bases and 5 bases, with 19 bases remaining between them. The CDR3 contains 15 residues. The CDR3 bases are TGTGCCAGCCACAAGACAGGTCTTGGGGATCAGCCCCAGCATTTT. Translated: CASHKTGLGDQPQHF.

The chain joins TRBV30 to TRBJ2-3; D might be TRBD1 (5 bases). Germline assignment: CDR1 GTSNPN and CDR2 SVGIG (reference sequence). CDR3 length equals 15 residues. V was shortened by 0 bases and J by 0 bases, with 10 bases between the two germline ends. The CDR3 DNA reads TGTGCCTGGAGTGTGGGCCCAGGGAGCACAGATACGCAGTATTTT. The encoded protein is CAWSVGPGSTDTQYF.

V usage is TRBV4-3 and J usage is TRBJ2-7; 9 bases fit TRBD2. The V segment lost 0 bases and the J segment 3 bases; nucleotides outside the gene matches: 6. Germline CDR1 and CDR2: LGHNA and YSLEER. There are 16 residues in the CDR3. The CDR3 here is CASSQDTTSGDYEQYF. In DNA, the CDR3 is TGCGCCAGCAGCCAAGATACGACTAGCGGAGACTACGAGCAGTACTTC.

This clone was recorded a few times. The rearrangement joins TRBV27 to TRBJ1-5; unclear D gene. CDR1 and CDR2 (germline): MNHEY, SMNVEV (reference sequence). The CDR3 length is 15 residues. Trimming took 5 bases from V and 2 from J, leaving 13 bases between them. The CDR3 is CASSAREGGNQPQHF. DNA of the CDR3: TGTGCCAGCAGTGCGAGAGAGGGAGGCAATCAGCCCCAGCATTTT.

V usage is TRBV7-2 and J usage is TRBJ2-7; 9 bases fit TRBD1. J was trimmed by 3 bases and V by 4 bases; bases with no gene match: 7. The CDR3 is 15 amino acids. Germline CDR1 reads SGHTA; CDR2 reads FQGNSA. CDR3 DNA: TGTGCCAGCAGCTACGACAGGGGGACTTACTACGAGCAGTACTTC. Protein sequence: CASSYDRGTYYEQYF. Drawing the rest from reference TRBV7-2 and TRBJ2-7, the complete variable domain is GAGVSQSPSNKVTEKGKDVELRCDPISGHTALYWYRQSLGQGLEFLIYFQGNSAPDKSGLPSDRFSAERTGGSVSTLTIQRTQQEDSAVYLCASSYDRGTYYEQYFGPGTRLTVT.

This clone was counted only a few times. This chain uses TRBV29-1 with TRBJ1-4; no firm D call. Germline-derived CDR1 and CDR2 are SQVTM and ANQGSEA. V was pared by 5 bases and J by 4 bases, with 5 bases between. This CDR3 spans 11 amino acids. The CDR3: CSVQNNEKLFF. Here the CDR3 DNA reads TGCAGCGTTCAAAATAATGAAAAACTGTTTTTT.

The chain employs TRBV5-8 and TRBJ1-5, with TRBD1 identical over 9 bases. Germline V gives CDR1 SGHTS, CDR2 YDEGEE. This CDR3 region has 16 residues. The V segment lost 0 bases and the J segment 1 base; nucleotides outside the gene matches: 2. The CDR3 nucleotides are TGTGCCAGCAGCTTGGGGACAGGGGTGAGCAATCAGCCCCAGCATTTT. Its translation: CASSLGTGVSNQPQHF.

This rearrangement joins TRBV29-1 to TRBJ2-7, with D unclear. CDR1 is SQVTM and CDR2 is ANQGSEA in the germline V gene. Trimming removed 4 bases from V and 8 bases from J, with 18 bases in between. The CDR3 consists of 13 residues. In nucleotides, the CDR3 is TGCAGCGTTGGTGCGGTCGCTGGTTGGCAGCAGTACTTC. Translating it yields CSVGAVAGWQQYF.

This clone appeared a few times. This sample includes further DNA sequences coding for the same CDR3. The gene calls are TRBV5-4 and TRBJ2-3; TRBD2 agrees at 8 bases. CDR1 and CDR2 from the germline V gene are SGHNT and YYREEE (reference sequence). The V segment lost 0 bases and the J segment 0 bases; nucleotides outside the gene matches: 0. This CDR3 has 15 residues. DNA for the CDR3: TGTGCCAGCAGCTTGGCTAGCGGGAGCACAGATACGCAGTATTTT. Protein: CASSLASGSTDTQYF.

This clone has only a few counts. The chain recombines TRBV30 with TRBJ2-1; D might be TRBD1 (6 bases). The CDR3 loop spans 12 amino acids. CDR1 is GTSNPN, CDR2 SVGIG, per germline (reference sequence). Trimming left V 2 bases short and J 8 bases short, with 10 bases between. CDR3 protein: CAWSQDRYEQFF. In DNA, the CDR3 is TGTGCCTGGAGTCAAGACAGGTATGAGCAGTTCTTC. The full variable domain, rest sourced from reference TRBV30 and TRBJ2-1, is SQTIHQWPATLVQPVGSPLSLECTVEGTSNPNLYWYRQAAGRGLQLLFYSVGIGQISSEVPQNLSASRPQDRQFILSSKKLLLSDSGFYLCAWSQDRYEQFFGPGTRLTVL.

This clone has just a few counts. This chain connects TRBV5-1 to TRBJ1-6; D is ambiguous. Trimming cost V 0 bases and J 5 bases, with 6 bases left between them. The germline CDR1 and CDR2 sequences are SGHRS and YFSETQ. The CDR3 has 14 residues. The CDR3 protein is CASSLERHNSPLHF. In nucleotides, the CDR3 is TGCGCCAGCAGCTTGGAGCGCCATAATTCACCCCTCCACTTT.

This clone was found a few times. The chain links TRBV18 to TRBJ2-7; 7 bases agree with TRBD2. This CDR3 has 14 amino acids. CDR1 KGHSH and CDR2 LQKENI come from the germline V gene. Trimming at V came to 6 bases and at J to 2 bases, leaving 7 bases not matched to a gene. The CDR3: CASSSRDYTYEQYF. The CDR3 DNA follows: TGTGCCAGCTCTAGCCGGGACTACACCTACGAGCAGTACTTC.

CDR3 amino acids: CSVRTGETQYF. The DNA for the CDR3 is TGCAGCGTACGGACAGGGGAGACCCAGTACTTC. V and J are TRBV29-1 and TRBJ2-5, with 8 bases matching TRBD1. V lost 6 bases to trimming and J lost 5 bases; unmatched junction nucleotides: 2. CDR3 length equals 11 residues. Germline CDR1 reads SQVTM; CDR2 reads ANQGSEA.